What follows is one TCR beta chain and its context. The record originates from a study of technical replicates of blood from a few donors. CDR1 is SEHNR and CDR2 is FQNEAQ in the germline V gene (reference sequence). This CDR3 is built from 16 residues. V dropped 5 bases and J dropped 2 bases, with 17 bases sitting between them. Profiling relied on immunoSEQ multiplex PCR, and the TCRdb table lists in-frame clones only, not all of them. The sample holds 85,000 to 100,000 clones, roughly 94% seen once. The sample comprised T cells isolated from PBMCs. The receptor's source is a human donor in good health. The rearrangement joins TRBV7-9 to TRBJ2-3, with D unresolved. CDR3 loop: CASSALVVEYTDTQYF. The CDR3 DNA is TGTGCCAGCAGCGCCCTGGTAGTCGAGTACACAGATACGCAGTATTTT.